The T cell receptor beta chain described here comes from a study of monozygotic twins with inflammatory bowel disease. TCRdb reanalyzed the 5' RACE reads, giving one entry per CDR3 protein sequence and no DNA. The sample includes around 380,000 distinct CDR3 sequences. Donors each gave over 2 ml of blood. Regarding this clonotype: What it binds is unknown.

In germline, CDR1 is SQVTM, CDR2 ANQGSEA. The CDR3 spans 14 residues. Regarding the study as a whole: Differences in immunosuppressive treatment may have been a source of added variability in patient repertoires. Findings did not support one strong IBD-associated signal or clonotype. IBD patients carried less diverse TCRbeta repertoires (inverse Simpson) than healthy co-twins.

The TCR was taken from a human donor with ulcerative colitis or Crohn's disease, or a healthy co-twin of an affected twin (not recorded which). Sequencing was carried out using blood. The gene calls are TRBV29-1 and TRBJ2-2; the TRBD2 assignment by TCRdb is unverifiable without DNA. The CDR3 reads CSVGLAGAGGELFF.